This is a list of T cell receptor beta chains from one sample in a study of radiation and T cells in renal cell carcinoma. Here immunoSEQ multiplex PCR was the method, and the copy in TCRdb shows in-frame clones only, minus some. The profile shows about 77,000 clones, roughly 80% of them singletons. Sequenced here: blood, sampled from a patient whose treatment included radiotherapy and nephrectomy. Every receptor here comes from a woman aged 60-75 years with renal cell carcinoma. CDR3s include the opening cysteine and the closing phenylalanine or tryptophan. The D gene is left open where the match is weak. Clone size is given for some rows only: seen once, a few or many times, or a class if the clone is expanded.

d_gene: .; j_gene: TRBJ1-4; abundance: .; v_gene: TRBV28; CDR3nt: TGTGCCAGCAGTTTAAGGGGCGGAGGGGCAGGGAAGTTTTTT; CDR3aa: CASSLRGGGAGKFF
d_gene: TRBD2; j_gene: TRBJ2-5; abundance: few; v_gene: TRBV29-1; CDR3nt: TGCAGCGTTGAGGGGGGGTCTAGTTTTGAGTCCCTAGGTCCCCAGTACTTC; CDR3aa: CSVEGGSSFESLGPQYF
d_gene: TRBD1; j_gene: TRBJ2-5; abundance: .; v_gene: TRBV5-4; CDR3nt: TGTGCCAGCAGCTTGGTGACAGGGAAAGAGACCCAGTACTTC; CDR3aa: CASSLVTGKETQYF
d_gene: .; j_gene: TRBJ1-1; abundance: .; v_gene: TRBV19; CDR3nt: TGTGCCAGTAGTACGTCGGTGGGGCGGTCGAACACTGAAGCTTTCTTT; CDR3aa: CASSTSVGRSNTEAFF
d_gene: .; j_gene: TRBJ1-3; abundance: once; v_gene: TRBV28; CDR3nt: TGTGCCAGCAGAACCCCAAACTCTGGAAACACCATATATTTT; CDR3aa: CASRTPNSGNTIYF
d_gene: .; j_gene: TRBJ2-7; abundance: .; v_gene: TRBV19; CDR3nt: TGTGCCAGTAGTCCCTTGGGCGGTTCCTACGAGCAGTACTTC; CDR3aa: CASSPLGGSYEQYF
d_gene: TRBD1; j_gene: TRBJ1-6; abundance: .; v_gene: TRBV6-1; CDR3nt: TGTGCCAGTAAGACAGGGGATAATTCACCCCTCCACTTT; CDR3aa: CASKTGDNSPLHF
d_gene: .; j_gene: TRBJ2-1; abundance: .; v_gene: TRBV2; CDR3nt: TGTGCCAGCAGGGGGAACCCTCTACAGTACAATGAGCAGTTCTTC; CDR3aa: CASRGNPLQYNEQFF
d_gene: .; j_gene: TRBJ2-7; abundance: .; v_gene: TRBV30; CDR3nt: TGTGCCTGGAAGACCAGGGGTTTCTACGAGCAGTACTTC; CDR3aa: CAWKTRGFYEQYF
d_gene: TRBD1; j_gene: TRBJ1-3; abundance: .; v_gene: TRBV19; CDR3nt: TGTGCCAGTAGTAAGGACAGGCTCAACTCTGGAAACACCATATATTTT; CDR3aa: CASSKDRLNSGNTIYF
d_gene: .; j_gene: TRBJ2-7; abundance: few; v_gene: TRBV4-1; CDR3nt: TGCGCCAGCAGCCAAGGCAGGGGCTCCTACGAGCAGTACTTC; CDR3aa: CASSQGRGSYEQYF
d_gene: TRBD1; j_gene: TRBJ1-1; abundance: .; v_gene: TRBV4-1; CDR3nt: TGCGCCAGCAGCCCCCTTACTGGGACAGGGGGATTGAACACTGAAGCTTTCTTT; CDR3aa: CASSPLTGTGGLNTEAFF
d_gene: .; j_gene: TRBJ1-3; abundance: once; v_gene: TRBV28; CDR3nt: TGTGCCAGCAGGGTGGAGGGCACCATATATTTT; CDR3aa: CASRVEGTIYF
d_gene: .; j_gene: TRBJ1-1; abundance: .; v_gene: TRBV19; CDR3nt: TGTGCCAGTAGTATAGATCATAGGGCCACTGAAGCTTTCTTT; CDR3aa: CASSIDHRATEAFF
d_gene: TRBD1; j_gene: TRBJ1-1; abundance: few; v_gene: TRBV11-1; CDR3nt: TGTGCCAGCAGTGATACGGGACAGGGGCACATGAACACTGAAGCTTTCTTT; CDR3aa: CASSDTGQGHMNTEAFF
d_gene: .; j_gene: TRBJ2-7; abundance: .; v_gene: TRBV4-2; CDR3nt: TGTGCCAGCAGCCAAGGAGGCCAGGGCAGTCCCTACGAGCAGTACTTC; CDR3aa: CASSQGGQGSPYEQYF
d_gene: TRBD1; j_gene: TRBJ2-6; abundance: .; v_gene: TRBV9; CDR3nt: TGTGCCAGCAGCGGCGCACCCGGGACAGGGCATATTTCTGGGGCCAACGTCCTGACTTTC; CDR3aa: CASSGAPGTGHISGANVLTF
d_gene: TRBD1; j_gene: TRBJ1-4; abundance: .; v_gene: TRBV5-1; CDR3nt: TGCGCCAGCAGCCCGGGACAGAATAATGAAAAACTGTTTTTT; CDR3aa: CASSPGQNNEKLFF
d_gene: .; j_gene: TRBJ2-3; abundance: .; v_gene: TRBV10-3; CDR3nt: TGTGCCATCAGTGAGTCGGTCGTTCCGGACACAGATACGCAGTATTTT; CDR3aa: CAISESVVPDTDTQYF
d_gene: .; j_gene: TRBJ1-2; abundance: .; v_gene: TRBV6-5; CDR3nt: TGTGCCAGCAGTTCCTTTCCGGTTATGATGTCCTATGGCTACACCTTC; CDR3aa: CASSSFPVMMSYGYTF
d_gene: .; j_gene: TRBJ2-7; abundance: .; v_gene: TRBV6-5; CDR3nt: TGTGCCAGCAGTTACTCCACCAACCTCGGGGGTGAGCAGTACTTC; CDR3aa: CASSYSTNLGGEQYF
d_gene: .; j_gene: TRBJ2-5; abundance: .; v_gene: TRBV6-1; CDR3nt: TGTGCCAGCAGTGAGTGGGCAGGTGGCTTCGAGACCCAGTACTTC; CDR3aa: CASSEWAGGFETQYF
d_gene: TRBD1; j_gene: TRBJ2-7; abundance: once; v_gene: TRBV6-1; CDR3nt: TGTGCCACCTCCGGGACAGGGTGGTACGAGCAGTACTTC; CDR3aa: CATSGTGWYEQYF
d_gene: .; j_gene: TRBJ1-5; abundance: .; v_gene: TRBV21-1; CDR3nt: TGTGCCAGCAGCAAAAGAGGGGGTTATCAGCCCCAGCATTTT; CDR3aa: CASSKRGGYQPQHF
d_gene: .; j_gene: TRBJ2-7; abundance: few; v_gene: TRBV6-5; CDR3nt: TGTGCCAGCAGTTCGGGGGCGAACTCCTACGAGCAGTACTTC; CDR3aa: CASSSGANSYEQYF
d_gene: .; j_gene: TRBJ2-7; abundance: .; v_gene: TRBV5-1; CDR3nt: TGCGCCAGCAGCTTGCAGGGCCCCCGCGACTACGAGCAGTACTTC; CDR3aa: CASSLQGPRDYEQYF
d_gene: TRBD1; j_gene: TRBJ1-1; abundance: .; v_gene: TRBV5-4; CDR3nt: TGTGCCAGCAGCCCGGGACAGGGGAACACTGAAGCTTTCTTT; CDR3aa: CASSPGQGNTEAFF
d_gene: .; j_gene: TRBJ1-5; abundance: .; v_gene: TRBV5-1; CDR3nt: TGCGCCAGCAGCTTGTTAGGATTTAGCAATCAGCCCCAGCATTTT; CDR3aa: CASSLLGFSNQPQHF
d_gene: .; j_gene: TRBJ1-2; abundance: .; v_gene: TRBV27; CDR3nt: TGTGCCAGCAGTTTATCGAGCGGGGCAGGCTATGGCTACACCTTC; CDR3aa: CASSLSSGAGYGYTF
d_gene: TRBD2; j_gene: TRBJ2-1; abundance: .; v_gene: TRBV5-1; CDR3nt: TGCGCCAGCAGCCCAGGGCCTAGCGGGGGGAACAATGAGCAGTTCTTC; CDR3aa: CASSPGPSGGNNEQFF
d_gene: .; j_gene: TRBJ1-1; abundance: .; v_gene: TRBV6-5; CDR3nt: TGTGCCAGCAGTTACTCGGGGGGCATAGGAGCTTTCTTT; CDR3aa: CASSYSGGIGAFF
d_gene: TRBD2; j_gene: TRBJ2-1; abundance: .; v_gene: TRBV19; CDR3nt: TGTGCCAGTCTAAATAGCGGGAGGGCCTATGAGCAGTTCTTC; CDR3aa: CASLNSGRAYEQFF
d_gene: .; j_gene: TRBJ2-3; abundance: few; v_gene: TRBV11-1; CDR3nt: TGTGCCAGCAGCTTAGGCGGGGGCCCAAAAACAGATACGCAGTATTTT; CDR3aa: CASSLGGGPKTDTQYF
d_gene: TRBD1; j_gene: TRBJ1-1; abundance: .; v_gene: TRBV9; CDR3nt: TGTGCCAGCAGCGATAGGGGGCAGGAAGCTTTCTTT; CDR3aa: CASSDRGQEAFF
d_gene: TRBD2; j_gene: TRBJ2-3; abundance: .; v_gene: TRBV7-2; CDR3nt: TGTGCCAGCAGCTTTGAACTAGCGGGAGGGCGAGATACGCAGTATTTT; CDR3aa: CASSFELAGGRDTQYF
d_gene: .; j_gene: TRBJ2-5; abundance: .; v_gene: TRBV7-9; CDR3nt: TGTGCCAGCAGCTTAAATGGGGCCGCAGAGACCCAGTACTTC; CDR3aa: CASSLNGAAETQYF
d_gene: .; j_gene: TRBJ1-5; abundance: .; v_gene: TRBV7-2; CDR3nt: TGTGCCAGCAGCCGCAGGTCCGCTAGCAATCAGCCCCAGCATTTT; CDR3aa: CASSRRSASNQPQHF
d_gene: TRBD2; j_gene: TRBJ2-3; abundance: .; v_gene: TRBV25-1; CDR3nt: TGTGCCAGCAGTGAATACTTAGCGGGAAGCACAGATACGCAGTATTTT; CDR3aa: CASSEYLAGSTDTQYF
d_gene: .; j_gene: TRBJ2-7; abundance: .; v_gene: TRBV6-1; CDR3nt: TGTGCCAGCAGTGTGGGCGGGGTGACCTACGAGCAGTACTTC; CDR3aa: CASSVGGVTYEQYF
d_gene: .; j_gene: TRBJ1-2; abundance: few; v_gene: TRBV28; CDR3nt: TGTGGGTCTTCCGGGCATAACTATGGCTACACCTTC; CDR3aa: CGSSGHNYGYTF
d_gene: .; j_gene: TRBJ2-5; abundance: .; v_gene: TRBV6-5; CDR3nt: TGTGCCAGCAGGAAGGGGGGGCCAGGAAAGACCCAGTACTTC; CDR3aa: CASRKGGPGKTQYF
d_gene: .; j_gene: TRBJ1-3; abundance: few; v_gene: TRBV11-2; CDR3nt: TGTGCCAGCAGCTTAGCGGGGGGCTCTGGAAACACCATATATTTT; CDR3aa: CASSLAGGSGNTIYF
d_gene: .; j_gene: TRBJ2-1; abundance: .; v_gene: TRBV9; CDR3nt: TGTGCCAGCAGCGTCCGGGAACCTTCCAATGAGCAGTTCTTC; CDR3aa: CASSVREPSNEQFF
d_gene: TRBD2; j_gene: TRBJ2-1; abundance: .; v_gene: TRBV25-1; CDR3nt: TGTGCCAGCAGTGACAGGACTAGCGGGACTCTTAGCGATGAGCAGTTCTTC; CDR3aa: CASSDRTSGTLSDEQFF
d_gene: .; j_gene: TRBJ1-1; abundance: .; v_gene: TRBV19; CDR3nt: TGTGCCAGTAGACGCGACCATGGGAACACTGAAGCTTTCTTT; CDR3aa: CASRRDHGNTEAFF
d_gene: .; j_gene: TRBJ2-7; abundance: .; v_gene: TRBV5-8; CDR3nt: TGTGCCAGCAGCTTGCTCGAGCAGTACTTC; CDR3aa: CASSLLEQYF
d_gene: TRBD2; j_gene: TRBJ2-2; abundance: .; v_gene: TRBV7-7; CDR3nt: TGTGCTAGCAGCTCGAGCGCGGGGGGAATGTTCACCGGGGAGCTGTTTTTT; CDR3aa: CASSSSAGGMFTGELFF
d_gene: .; j_gene: TRBJ2-4; abundance: .; v_gene: TRBV5-4; CDR3nt: TGTGCCAGCAGCTTGGAGCAGCATATAGCCAAAAACATTCAGTACTTC; CDR3aa: CASSLEQHIAKNIQYF
d_gene: TRBD1; j_gene: TRBJ2-6; abundance: once; v_gene: TRBV5-6; CDR3nt: TGTGCCAGCAGCCCAACCTTCATGACAGGGGCTGGGGGAGCCAACGTCCTGACTTTC; CDR3aa: CASSPTFMTGAGGANVLTF
d_gene: .; j_gene: TRBJ1-1; abundance: few; v_gene: TRBV7-9; CDR3nt: TGTGCCAGCAGCTTAGGGTACACTGAAGCTTTCTTT; CDR3aa: CASSLGYTEAFF
d_gene: TRBD2; j_gene: TRBJ2-2; abundance: .; v_gene: TRBV7-6; CDR3nt: TGTGCCAGCAGTCCAAATCGGGGGGACGGGGAGCTGTTTTTT; CDR3aa: CASSPNRGDGELFF
d_gene: .; j_gene: TRBJ1-2; abundance: .; v_gene: TRBV2; CDR3nt: TGTGCCAGCAGTGGGGGGCAGAGACATTACTATGGCTACACCTTC; CDR3aa: CASSGGQRHYYGYTF
d_gene: .; j_gene: TRBJ1-4; abundance: .; v_gene: TRBV19; CDR3nt: TGTGCCACAGCGTCGCGCCCCCGAGAAAAACTGTTTTTT; CDR3aa: CATASRPREKLFF
d_gene: .; j_gene: TRBJ2-7; abundance: once; v_gene: TRBV7-9; CDR3nt: TGTGCCAGCAGCTTAGCTGGGCAGGGGGGCGAGCAGTACTTC; CDR3aa: CASSLAGQGGEQYF
d_gene: .; j_gene: TRBJ2-5; abundance: .; v_gene: TRBV7-2; CDR3nt: TGTGCCAGCAGCCAAGAGGCAAGGGAAGAGACCCAGTACTTC; CDR3aa: CASSQEAREETQYF
d_gene: .; j_gene: TRBJ2-7; abundance: .; v_gene: TRBV6-5; CDR3nt: TGTGCCAGCAGTTACTCGCGGGGACAGTACTCCTACGAGCAGTACTTC; CDR3aa: CASSYSRGQYSYEQYF
d_gene: .; j_gene: TRBJ1-2; abundance: .; v_gene: TRBV6-6; CDR3nt: TGTGCCAGCAGTTACTCGGGACCCACCAGTAACTATGGCTACACCTTC; CDR3aa: CASSYSGPTSNYGYTF
d_gene: .; j_gene: TRBJ2-1; abundance: .; v_gene: TRBV9; CDR3nt: TGTGCCAGCAGCTACCTGATCCCCTTGGATGAGCAGTTCTTC; CDR3aa: CASSYLIPLDEQFF
d_gene: .; j_gene: TRBJ1-3; abundance: .; v_gene: TRBV4-3; CDR3nt: TGCGCCAGCAGCCAAGATCGGAGGGTACCGATCATATATTTT; CDR3aa: CASSQDRRVPIIYF
d_gene: .; j_gene: TRBJ2-1; abundance: .; v_gene: TRBV11-1; CDR3nt: TGTGCCAGCAGCTTAGAGTGGGGGGCCTACAATGAGCAGTTCTTC; CDR3aa: CASSLEWGAYNEQFF